This TCR beta chain was identified in a study of blood T cell repertoires in COVID-19. At the level of the study: Spain, Italy and the United States supplied samples that represented acute and convalescent COVID-19.

From germline, CDR1 is GTSNPN and CDR2 SVGIG (reference sequence). The CDR3 runs 14 residues. Per the original methods: Nucleated cell counts were estimated from reference gene primer amplification. Clones were read by immunoSEQ multiplex PCR, and TCRdb kept only the in-frame ones, dropping some. That table is the source of V, J and clone size, and D and trimming were worked out from the DNA. The sample contains about 200,000 clones, around 83% of which appear only once. The specimen sequenced was peripheral blood. The clonotype comes from a woman over 75 with acute or convalescent COVID-19. This chain links TRBV30 with TRBJ1-6; tentatively, D is TRBD1 (6 bases). The CDR3, as DNA: TGTGGCCTAAATCCAGGACAGAAAAATTCACCCCTCCACTTT. Protein: CGLNPGQKNSPLHF.